This TCR beta chain appears in the sequencing data of a study of cytomegalovirus exposure and HLA in healthy donors. Study overall: Approximately 180 million T cells yielded more than 95 million unique TCR beta sequences, as an earlier analysis found. Regarding the study as a whole: According to the study, approximately 150 TCR beta chains were cytomegalovirus-associated.

With 5 bases clipped from V and 1 base from J, the junction kept 3 bases outside the gene matches. The V gene's germline CDR1 is MNHNS and CDR2 SASEGT. There are 14 residues in the CDR3. As to this clone: Its antigen is as yet unknown.

Donors were nominally healthy when sampled, though unrecorded immune exposures were likely. Use of 60 Vbeta and 13 Jbeta primers characterized the PCR. Clones were sequenced by immunoSEQ multiplex PCR, and TCRdb holds only the in-frame ones, with some missing. The table records tens of thousands of clones, about nine tenths of them present only once. The chain has TRBV6-1 and TRBJ1-1; TRBD1 matches at 8 bases. Sequencing input: PBMCs. This TCR was sampled from a woman in her thirties or forties in good health and CMV-seropositive. As DNA, the CDR3 is TGTGCCAGCAGTCGGGGGACAGGGAACACTGAAGCTTTCTTT. This encodes CASSRGTGNTEAFF.